These 21 T cell receptor beta chains originate from one sample sequenced in a study of T cell repertoires in cytomegalovirus infection. TCRdb itself ran the reads through MiXCR, one entry per CDR3 protein. The sample records some 800,000 distinct CDR3 sequences, less than 35% being singletons. The antigens these receptors bind are not known. This material consisted of cultured CD8+ T cells from PBMCs, taken from culture after CMV antigen stimulation. The receptors come from a human donor in good health (CMV status not recorded). Some clones in this sample may be carry-over from other donors' samples.

The DNA for the CDR3 is TGCAGTGCTTTTGACAGGGGACGCAATGAGCAGTTCTTC. This translates into CSAFDRGRNEQFF. This chain connects TRBV20-1 to TRBJ2-1, with 8 positions matching TRBD1. From germline, CDR1 is DFQATT and CDR2 SNEGSKA (reference sequence). This CDR3 spans 13 amino acids. V was pared by 5 bases and J by 6 bases, with 6 bases of the junction left unmatched.

The chain joins TRBV5-4 to TRBJ2-3; D is unclear. This CDR3 has 12 residues. Germline V CDR1 and CDR2: SGHNT, YYREEE (reference sequence). Trimming stripped 5 bases from V and 6 bases from J, with 10 bases between. The CDR3 loop is CASRPDGDTQYF. Written as DNA, the CDR3 is TGTGCCAGCAGGCCCGACGGGGATACGCAGTATTTT.

In its sample, this clonotype was seen a few times. The chain employs TRBV7-6 and TRBJ2-7, with D unclear. Germline CDR1 is SGHVS and CDR2 is FNYEAQ. Trimming removed 1 base at V and 0 bases at J, with 10 bases between. The CDR3 spans 15 residues. CDR3 amino acids: CASSLGQAGSYEQYF. CDR3 nucleotides: TGTGCCAGCAGCTTAGGGCAGGCAGGCTCCTACGAGCAGTACTTC.

J is TRBJ2-1 and V is TRBV7-2, with D perhaps TRBD1 (6 bases). CDR3 length: 12 amino acids. V lost 3 bases to trimming and J lost 8 bases, with 8 bases between them. Germline CDR1 and CDR2: SGHTA and FQGNSA. CDR3 sequence: CASSFTGYEQFF. CDR3 bases: TGTGCCAGCAGCTTCACAGGGTATGAGCAGTTCTTC.

This clonotype was recorded a few times. The chain has TRBV29-1 and TRBJ2-5; TRBD1 or TRBD2 may be the D gene (5 bases each). This CDR3 has 13 residues. Germline CDR1 is SQVTM and CDR2 is ANQGSEA. Trimming pared 4 bases from V and 0 bases from J, leaving 9 bases between. CDR3 amino acids: CSVGGGDQETQYF. CDR3 nucleotide sequence: TGCAGCGTTGGTGGGGGTGACCAAGAGACCCAGTACTTC.

The chain uses TRBV27 and TRBJ1-2; possibly TRBD1 for D (5 bases). Germline CDR1 and CDR2: MNHEY and SMNVEV (reference sequence). Trimming left V 0 bases short and J 6 bases short, with 11 bases between. This CDR3 is built from 14 residues. CDR3: CASSLSGGEHGYTF. Written as DNA, the CDR3 is TGTGCCAGCAGTTTATCGGGAGGGGAGCATGGCTACACCTTC.

This clonotype was seen more than once but under ten times. The chain has TRBV2 and TRBJ1-5; D is possibly TRBD1 (6 bases). V gave up 4 bases and J gave up 1 base, with 11 bases separating them. Germline V gene lookup returns CDR1 SNHLY and CDR2 FYNNEI. The CDR3 has 15 amino acids. CDR3 in amino acids: CASSAGHWSNQPQHF. The CDR3 region has the DNA TGTGCCAGCAGTGCGGGACACTGGAGCAATCAGCCCCAGCATTTT.

The rearrangement uses TRBV29-1 and TRBJ1-1; D call uncertain. Germline V gene sequence: CDR1 SQVTM, CDR2 ANQGSEA. The CDR3 extends over 11 amino acids. Trimming shortened V by 2 bases and J by 10 bases, and 11 bases separated the two germline ends. CDR3 protein: CSVELREGAFF. The CDR3 DNA reads TGCAGCGTTGAATTACGGGAGGGAGCTTTCTTT.

This clonotype was found a few times. The V call is TRBV27, the J call TRBJ1-6, with TRBD1 matching 9 bases. Germline CDR1 is MNHEY and CDR2 is SMNVEV (reference sequence). The V segment lost 7 bases and the J segment 6 bases; nucleotides outside the gene matches: 4. This CDR3 is built from 14 residues. In nucleotides, the CDR3 is TGTGCCAGCACTCTGACAGGGGGTAATTCACCCCTCCACTTT. Translation: CASTLTGGNSPLHF.

The V and J genes are TRBV10-3 and TRBJ1-1, with D unresolved. The germline V gene has CDR1 ENHRY and CDR2 SYGVKD. Trimming cost V 2 bases and J 1 base, with 11 bases left between them. This CDR3 has 15 residues. CDR3 sequence reads: CAISEQYAENTEAFF. DNA of the CDR3: TGTGCCATCAGTGAGCAATATGCAGAGAACACTGAAGCTTTCTTT.

The chain uses TRBV6-8 and TRBJ2-3; D gene ambiguous. The CDR3 sequence is 14 residues long. Trimming stripped 5 bases from V and 7 bases from J, with 16 bases between. CDR1 and CDR2 (germline): MNHGY, SAAAGT. This CDR3 reads CASSPPGWQNTQYF. The CDR3 region has the DNA TGTGCCAGCAGTCCACCAGGTTGGCAGAATACGCAGTATTTT.

The rearrangement links TRBV29-1 to TRBJ2-1, with D tentatively TRBD1 (5 bases). The V and J ends lost 7 bases and 8 bases respectively, with 15 bases between them. The CDR3 has 12 amino acids. CDR1 and CDR2 from the germline V gene are SQVTM and ANQGSEA. The CDR3: CSAPWGIDEQFF. CDR3 nucleotides: TGCAGCGCTCCCTGGGGCATCGATGAGCAGTTCTTC.

V and J are TRBV7-3 and TRBJ2-2; 12 bases are shared with TRBD2. The CDR3 sequence is 16 residues long. Trimming removed 4 bases from V and 5 bases from J; junction bases left unmatched: 5. Per germline, CDR1 SGHTA and CDR2 FQGTGA. CDR3 coding DNA: TGTGCCAGCAGCTCTCTAGCGGGGGGGCTTACCGGGGAGCTGTTTTTT. Translated, it gives CASSSLAGGLTGELFF.

This clonotype was counted between two and nine times. The gene calls are TRBV4-3 and TRBJ2-7, with D possibly TRBD1 on 5 matching bases. This CDR3 has 15 residues. The germline CDR1 and CDR2 sequences are LGHNA and YSLEER. The V and J ends lost 6 bases and 2 bases respectively, with 17 bases between them. The CDR3 DNA sequence: TGCGCCAGCAGTCCAGGCCTTGGACAAACCTACGAGCAGTACGTC. It yields the protein CASSPGLGQTYEQYV.

This clonotype came up a few times. The rearrangement links TRBV27 to TRBJ2-1, with a tentative D call TRBD1 (5 bases). Germline V gene data show CDR1 as MNHEY and CDR2 as SMNVEV (reference sequence). V gave up 3 bases and J gave up 9 bases, with 12 bases separating them. This CDR3 has 13 amino acids. CDR3 in DNA: TGTGCCAGCAGTTTCCAGGGTTTTGGTGAGCAGTTCTTC. Translating gives CASSFQGFGEQFF.

This clonotype has ten or more counts. The chain has TRBV7-9 and TRBJ1-5; D possibly corresponds to TRBD1 (6 bases). Trimming removed 2 bases at V and 1 base at J, with 12 bases between. Germline V lookup: CDR1 SEHNR, CDR2 FQNEAQ (reference sequence). The CDR3 is 16 residues long. The CDR3 region has the DNA TGTGCCAGCAGCTTAACGACAGGACTAAGCAATCAGCCCCAGCATTTT. Protein product: CASSLTTGLSNQPQHF.

This clonotype was seen a handful of times. The J gene is TRBJ2-5, the V gene TRBV10-2; D perhaps matches TRBD1 (5 bases). Trimming left V 5 bases short and J 1 base short, with 11 bases between. Germline-derived CDR1 and CDR2 are WSHSY and SAAADI. This CDR3 contains 14 residues. CDR3 protein: CASSPADSQETQYF. The CDR3 coding sequence is TGCGCCAGCAGTCCAGCCGACAGCCAAGAGACCCAGTACTTC.

This clonotype was counted only a few times. V gene TRBV4-1 combines with J gene TRBJ1-1; TRBD1 aligns across 7 bases. Germline V gene lookup returns CDR1 MGHRA and CDR2 YSYEKL. Trimming removed 3 bases from V and 6 bases from J; junction bases left unmatched: 10. The CDR3 is 15 amino acids. CDR3 residues: CASSHHRGEVAEAFF. Here the CDR3 DNA reads TGCGCCAGCAGCCATCACAGGGGAGAAGTCGCTGAAGCTTTCTTT.

This clonotype has more than one count but fewer than ten. V gene TRBV6-5 combines with J gene TRBJ1-1; D is uncertain. CDR3 size: 14 residues. Trimming removed 5 bases from V and 4 bases from J, with 14 bases in between. Per the germline V gene, CDR1 is MNHEY and CDR2 is SVGAGI. Here the CDR3 reads CASSTNLGGTEAFF. The CDR3 DNA reads as TGTGCCAGCAGTACCAATTTAGGAGGCACTGAAGCTTTCTTT.

The rearrangement uses TRBV27 and TRBJ2-3; 7 bases are shared with TRBD2. The CDR3 contains 21 residues. Germline V lookup: CDR1 MNHEY, CDR2 SMNVEV (reference sequence). J was trimmed by 0 bases and V by 9 bases; bases with no gene match: 27. CDR3 amino acids: CARGLGGTGFPASQSTDTQYF. The CDR3 nucleotides read TGTGCCAGGGGCCTCGGGGGGACCGGTTTCCCTGCCTCACAAAGCACAGATACGCAGTATTTT.

This chain links TRBV19 with TRBJ2-5; TRBD1 matches 10 bases. This CDR3 has 16 amino acids. Germline CDR1 and CDR2: LNHDA and SQIVND (reference sequence). V lost 3 bases and J lost 3; bases outside the gene matches: 7. The CDR3 sequence is CASSIWDRGMEETQYF. The CDR3 coding sequence is TGTGCCAGTAGTATTTGGGACAGGGGAATGGAAGAGACCCAGTACTTC. The whole variable domain, remainder taken from reference TRBV19 and TRBJ2-5, is DGGITQSPKYLFRKEGQNVTLSCEQNLNHDAMYWYRQDPGQGLRLIYYSQIVNDFQKGDIAEGYSVSREKKESFPLTVTSAQKNPTAFYLCASSIWDRGMEETQYFGPGTRLLVL.